This T cell receptor beta chain is from a study of T cell changes during pregnancy in multiple sclerosis. Generated by immunoSEQ multiplex PCR, the TCRdb table keeps only in-frame clones and is missing some. In the table there are approximately 23,000 clones, around 90% of which are singletons. V was clipped by 5 bases and J by 4 bases, with 11 bases between them. The CDR3 totals 13 residues. The germline V gene has CDR1 SGHTA and CDR2 FQGNSA. The source of this sequence is a female donor in good health, enrolled as a control in a pregnancy study. The chain links TRBV7-2 to TRBJ1-2; no firm D call. This material consisted of CD4+ T cells from peripheral blood mononuclear cells, taken in the third trimester of pregnancy. CDR3 amino acids: CASSTGRGYGYTF. Written as DNA, the CDR3 is TGTGCCAGCAGCACCGGCCGAGGCTATGGCTACACCTTC.